This TCR beta chain emerged from a study of human T cells and chemical hapten exposure. Trimming stripped 2 bases from V and 3 bases from J, with 10 bases between. Germline CDR1 MDHEN, CDR2 SYDVKM. The CDR3 runs 14 residues. This clonotype was seen at least ten times. MiXCR, applied by TCRdb to the 5' RACE reads, yields one record per CDR3 protein. The sample holds about 140,000 distinct CDR3 sequences, around 4% seen once. Whole blood that had not been fractionated was the source of extracted total RNA. This clonotype was obtained from a female donor in good health. V gene TRBV28 combines with J gene TRBJ2-5; D remains ambiguous. CDR3 bases: TGTGCCAGCAGTTTAGAGGCTGGGGAAGAGACCCAGTACTTC. It encodes CASSLEAGEETQYF.